This TCR beta chain was obtained from a study of regulatory T cells (dated by TCRdb to the late 2010s). In terms of the full investigation: Between CD3G-deficient patients and healthy controls, the study compared T-cell receptor beta repertoires in sorted regulatory T cells, conventional CD4+ T cells and CD8+ T cells. Overall results and qualifications from the work: Conventional CD4+ T cells from CD3G-deficient patients were enriched for hydrophobic residues at CDR3 positions 6 and 7, suggesting more self-reactive specificities. Restricted unique TRB V-J pairs and skewed V and J gene usage were observed in patient repertoires, most markedly in regulatory T cells.

Evidence of autoimmunity was present in all CD3G-deficient patients, and the autoimmunity was more severe in two of the patients. Patients ranged from 2 to 39 years of age at testing and had reduced naive and increased memory CD4+ and CD8+ T-cell proportions. CD4+ cells were FACS-sorted into CD25-high CD127-low regulatory T cells and CD25-low CD127-high conventional CD4+ T cells. Over five individuals with CD3G deficiency made up the patient group. An international network of physicians spanning the United States, Europe and Asia provided the patient samples and clinical data. Ficoll density separation was used to isolate peripheral blood mononuclear cells. The CDR3 holds 15 amino acids from the cysteine to the phenylalanine. Only CDR3 DNA remains: 45 bases, in frame from the first base. According to the germline V gene, CDR1 reads SGHRS and CDR2 reads YFSETQ. At the junction V is shortened by 4 bases and J by 0 bases, with 11 bases in between.

The multiplex PCR used 52 forward TRBV primers and 13 reverse TRBJ primers, with assay-based and computational corrections for amplification bias. Within the immunoSEQ assay, multiplex PCR amplified rearranged TRB loci from genomic DNA. An Illumina HiSeq platform was used to sequence the TRB amplicons. The original pipeline was this. Raw sequences were error-filtered and aligned to reference gene sequences by custom algorithms and were subsequently analyzed with the immunoSEQ online tools. The frequencies of productive and nonproductive TRB rearrangements were evaluated among unique sequences as well as among total sequences. Assessment of potential self-reactivity relied on the hydrophobicity of positions 6 and 7 in the TRB CDR3, along with their amino acid composition. Prism software was used to run t tests, Mann-Whitney tests or two-way ANOVA for comparisons between groups. The immuneACCESS repertoire file appears here via TCRdb, limited to in-frame rearrangements. These files lack a portion of the clones; in checked studies, under half of the deficit traces to unresolved V genes, and the cause of the others is not known. V, J and clone size are taken as reported in that table, and D and trimming were inferred from the DNA itself. The sample table contains some 31,000 clones; only one count was recorded for 93% of them. The ten largest clones represent approximately 0.98% of the sample.

This clone is a singleton in its sample. Its antigen specificity is not known. Base qualities were left out, and no much larger clone turns up one base away. The receptor was derived from a child aged 2 to 15 with CD3G deficiency. Recombination joined TRBV5-1 with TRBJ2-1; the D region may be TRBD1 or TRBD2, each matching 5 bases equally. Sequencing used conventional CD4+ T cells sorted from blood. The DNA is as follows: TGCGCCAGCAGCCGGGACGGGAACTCCTACAATGAGCAGTTCTTC. The translation is CASSRDGNSYNEQFF.